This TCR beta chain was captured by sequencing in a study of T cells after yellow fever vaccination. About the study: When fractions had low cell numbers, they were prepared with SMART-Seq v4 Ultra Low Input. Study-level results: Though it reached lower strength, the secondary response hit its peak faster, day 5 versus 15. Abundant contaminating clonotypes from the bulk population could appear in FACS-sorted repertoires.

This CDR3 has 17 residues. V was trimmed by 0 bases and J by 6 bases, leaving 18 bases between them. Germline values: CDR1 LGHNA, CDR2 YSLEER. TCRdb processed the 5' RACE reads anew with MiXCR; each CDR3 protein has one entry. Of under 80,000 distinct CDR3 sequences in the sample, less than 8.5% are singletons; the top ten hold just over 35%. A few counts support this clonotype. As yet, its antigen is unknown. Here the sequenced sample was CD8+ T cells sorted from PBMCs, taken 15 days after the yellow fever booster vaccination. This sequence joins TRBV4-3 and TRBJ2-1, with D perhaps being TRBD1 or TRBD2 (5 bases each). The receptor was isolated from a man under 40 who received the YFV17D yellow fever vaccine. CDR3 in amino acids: CASSQDLGEPFLNEQFF. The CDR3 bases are TGCGCCAGCAGCCAAGATCTGGGGGAGCCGTTTCTCAATGAGCAGTTCTTC.